One sample yielded the 30 T cell receptor beta chains listed below, sequenced in a study of molecular identifiers for immune sequencing clone quantification. TCRdb passed the PCR reads through MiXCR, listing each CDR3 protein once. This sample has about 510,000 distinct CDR3 sequences, with over 20% found just once. Source material: naive CD8+ T cells from blood, with Jurkat cell RNA spiked in. Specified subset: FACS-sorted CD8+CD4-CCR7+CD45RA+ naive T cells. The receptors come from a human donor in good health. Some libraries in this study had Jurkat cell RNA spiked in.

This clonotype was seen once. The genes are TRBV6-2 or TRBV6-3 and TRBJ2-2; 7 nucleotides align to TRBD1. The CDR3 spans 15 residues. Germline V lookup: CDR1 MNHEY, CDR2 SVGEGT. Unmatched junction bases numbered 4, after V lost 3 bases and J lost 3 bases. Here the CDR3 DNA reads TGTGCCAGCAGTTATAGGACAGGACACACCGGGGAGCTGTTTTTT. Protein sequence: CASSYRTGHTGELFF.

The chain couples TRBV7-6 to TRBJ2-2; 11 bases match TRBD2. CDR1 SGHVS and CDR2 FNYEAQ come from the germline V gene. This CDR3 has 18 amino acids. With V trimmed by 3 bases and J by 5 bases, 11 bases remained unmatched. The CDR3 spells CASSFLPSGRYSTGELFF. The DNA of the CDR3 is TGTGCCAGCAGCTTTCTCCCTAGCGGGAGGTACAGTACCGGGGAGCTGTTTTTT. Based on the CDR3 plus reference TRBV7-6 and TRBJ2-2, the full variable domain is GAGVSQSPRYKVTKRGQDVALRCDPISGHVSLYWYRQALGQGPEFLTYFNYEAQQDKSGLPNDRFSAERPEGSISTLTIQRTEQRDSAMYRCASSFLPSGRYSTGELFFGEGSRLTVL.

This clonotype has just one count. Mismatch with germline at one junction end may stem from a read error. This chain connects TRBV6-6 to TRBJ2-4; D is undetermined. From germline, CDR1 is MNHNY and CDR2 SVGAGI (reference sequence). The CDR3 covers 13 residues. CDR3 protein: CASGYSDQNIRYF. As DNA, the CDR3 is TGTGCCAGCGGTTACTCGGACCAAAACATTCGGTACTTC.

The gene calls are TRBV7-2 and TRBJ2-3; 7 nucleotides line up with TRBD2. CDR3 length equals 18 residues. Germline V lookup: CDR1 SGHTA, CDR2 FQGNSA. J lost 0 bases, V lost 1 base, and 10 bases had no gene match. The DNA for the CDR3 is TGTGCCAGCAGCTTAGATTGGGCCCCAGCGGGAAGCACAGATACGCAGTATTTT. Its protein product is CASSLDWAPAGSTDTQYF.

This clonotype was found a few times. The chain couples TRBV7-6 to TRBJ2-3, with 9 bases that match TRBD2. The CDR3 is 16 amino acids. CDR1 SGHVS and CDR2 FNYEAQ come from the germline V gene. The junction had 6 bases not matched to a gene; V was cut back by 5 bases and J by 0 bases. Here the CDR3 DNA reads TGTGCCAGCAGCATCCTAGCGGGGACTAGCACAGATACGCAGTATTTT. It yields the protein CASSILAGTSTDTQYF. Full variable domain (missing parts from reference TRBV7-6 and TRBJ2-3): GAGVSQSPRYKVTKRGQDVALRCDPISGHVSLYWYRQALGQGPEFLTYFNYEAQQDKSGLPNDRFSAERPEGSISTLTIQRTEQRDSAMYRCASSILAGTSTDTQYFGPGTRLTVL.

This clonotype was observed at least ten times. V gene TRBV2 combines with J gene TRBJ2-5; possibly TRBD2 for D (5 bases). CDR3 length: 15 amino acids. Trimming removed 7 bases at V and 10 bases at J, with 25 bases between. Germline loops: CDR1 SNHLY, CDR2 FYNNEI. The CDR3 nucleotides are TGTGCCAGCACCGAGGGAACGTCCACAGTCGGGGACCAGTACTTC. Amino acid sequence: CASTEGTSTVGDQYF.

CDR3 nucleotides: TGTGCCAGCAGTTTCTCAACGCCAGGGGTATACGAGCAGTACTTC. Translated, it gives CASSFSTPGVYEQYF. The chain has TRBV27 and TRBJ2-7, with D perhaps matching TRBD1 (6 bases). The ends were cut back, 3 bases at V and 4 bases at J, with 16 bases in the middle. This CDR3 has 15 amino acids. Per the germline V gene, CDR1 is MNHEY and CDR2 is SMNVEV (reference sequence).

The chain joins TRBV30 to TRBJ2-6; no definite D call. Germline V gene data show CDR1 as GTSNPN and CDR2 as SVGIG (reference sequence). With 6 bases removed from V and 2 bases from J, the gap between germline ends came to 14 bases. The CDR3 loop spans 15 amino acids. This CDR3 reads CACTYAVAGANVLTF. CDR3 coding DNA: TGTGCCTGCACTTACGCTGTGGCTGGGGCCAACGTCCTGACTTTC.

This clonotype was detected only a few times. The gene calls are TRBV7-9 and TRBJ1-3; D is unresolved. Trimming pared 5 bases from V and 4 bases from J, leaving 15 bases between. CDR1 is SEHNR and CDR2 is FQNEAQ in the germline V gene (reference sequence). CDR3 length: 15 residues. The CDR3 DNA reads as TGTGCCAGCAGCACACCTGTTATCCCCGGAAACACCATATATTTT. Protein product: CASSTPVIPGNTIYF.

This clonotype has at least ten counts. This chain joins TRBV7-9 and TRBJ2-3; no clear D. The CDR3 is 15 residues long. From germline, CDR1 is SEHNR and CDR2 FQNEAQ (reference sequence). Trimming took 6 bases from V and 4 from J, leaving 17 bases between them. CDR3 in amino acids: CASRDDRTFPDTQYF. Written as DNA, the CDR3 is TGTGCCAGCAGGGACGATCGGACGTTCCCAGATACGCAGTATTTT.

This clonotype was detected ten times or more. The J gene is TRBJ1-1, the V gene TRBV30; D is unclear. There are 15 residues in the CDR3. Germline CDR1 is GTSNPN and CDR2 is SVGIG (reference sequence). Trimming stripped 0 bases from V and 1 base from J, with 12 bases between. This CDR3 reads CAWSVRGERNTEAFF. The DNA for the CDR3 is TGTGCCTGGAGTGTAAGAGGCGAGCGGAACACTGAAGCTTTCTTT.

This sequence joins TRBV12-3 or TRBV12-4 and TRBJ2-1, with TRBD1 matching over 7 bases. The CDR3 has 15 amino acids. V was clipped by 5 bases and J by 4 bases; unmatched bases: 8. CDR3 sequence reads: CASSPTGVKYNEQFF. Here the CDR3 DNA reads TGTGCCAGCAGTCCAACAGGGGTGAAATACAATGAGCAGTTCTTC.

This clonotype was counted between two and nine times. This chain's CDR3 is CAWSSTRDWEQYF. The CDR3 nucleotides are TGTGCCTGGAGTAGTACAAGGGATTGGGAGCAGTACTTC. V usage is TRBV30 and J usage is TRBJ2-7; the D is unclear. Germline loops: CDR1 GTSNPN, CDR2 SVGIG (reference sequence). The CDR3 length is 13 residues. Trimming removed 2 bases from V and 7 bases from J, with 15 bases in between.

J is TRBJ2-2 and V is TRBV7-3, with no clear D. Germline-derived CDR1 and CDR2 are SGHTA and FQGTGA. CDR3 length: 14 residues. Trimming took 5 bases from V and 6 from J, leaving 13 bases between them. CDR3 nucleotide sequence: TGTGCCAGCAGCCCGAATATTGTCGCCGGGGAGCTGTTTTTT. The encoded protein is CASSPNIVAGELFF.

This clonotype came up a few times. J is TRBJ2-7 and V is TRBV9; D unclear. The CDR3 extends over 15 amino acids. Trimming pared 3 bases from V and 4 bases from J, leaving 17 bases between. The germline V gene has CDR1 SGDLS and CDR2 YYNGEE. CDR3 loop: CASSASFGSRYEQYF. CDR3 DNA sequence: TGTGCCAGCAGCGCATCGTTTGGCAGTCGGTACGAGCAGTACTTC. The full variable domain, its missing parts supplied by reference TRBV9 and TRBJ2-7, is DSGVTQTPKHLITATGQRVTLRCSPRSGDLSVYWYQQSLDQGLQFLIQYYNGEERAKGNILERFSAQQFPDLHSELNLSSLELGDSALYFCASSASFGSRYEQYFGPGTRLTVT.

Concerning this clonotype itself: Since a much larger clone is just one base distant, this may be a read error. The CDR3 bases are TGTGCCAGCAGCTCCCCCCCAGAGATGGGGGAGCAGTTCTTC. Translation gives CASSSPPEMGEQFF. The chain combines TRBV7-8 with TRBJ2-1, with D unresolved. From germline, CDR1 is SGHVS and CDR2 FQNEAQ. V gave up 4 bases and J gave up 10 bases, with 17 bases separating them. This CDR3 region has 14 residues.

Regarding this clonotype: This sequence may be a read error, since a much larger clone differs from it by one base. The chain combines TRBV9 with TRBJ2-2, with D possibly called TRBD1 or TRBD2 (7 bases each). This CDR3 is 17 amino acids long. CDR1 and CDR2 from the germline V gene are SGDLS and YYNGEE. CDR3 nucleotide sequence: TGTGCCAGCAGCCTTTCAGGGGGGGCGTTCGACACCTGGGAGCTGTTTTTT. This encodes CASSLSGGAFDTWELFF. The entire variable domain, with the rest obtained from reference TRBV9 and TRBJ2-2, is as follows: DSGVTQTPKHLITATGQRVTLRCSPRSGDLSVYWYQQSLDQGLQFLIQYYNGEERAKGNILERFSAQQFPDLHSELNLSSLELGDSALYFCASSLSGGAFDTWELFFGEGSRLTVL.

This chain connects TRBV30 to TRBJ2-7; tentative D call: TRBD1 (5 bases). The CDR3 totals 15 residues. Germline CDR1 is GTSNPN and CDR2 is SVGIG (reference sequence). Trimming stripped 2 bases from V and 2 bases from J, with 16 bases between. This chain's CDR3 is CAWSYGHSLTYEQYF. CDR3 DNA sequence: TGTGCCTGGAGTTACGGACATAGCTTAACCTACGAGCAGTACTTC.

The rearrangement links TRBV5-3 to TRBJ2-7; 7 bases line up with TRBD2. TRBV5-3 is marked as an open reading frame, function uncertain. The CDR3 consists of 14 residues. J was trimmed by 4 bases and V by 10 bases; bases with no gene match: 14. The CDR3 DNA reads as TGTGCCTGCAGCTCCACGGGACTAAAGTACGAGCAGTACTTC. Encoded protein: CACSSTGLKYEQYF.

This clonotype has a count of ten or more. This sequence joins TRBV7-9 and TRBJ2-3; D not certain. CDR3 size: 9 residues. The V and J ends lost 11 bases and 3 bases respectively, with 3 bases between them. CDR1 and CDR2 from the germline V gene are SEHNR and FQNEAQ (reference sequence). CDR3 nucleotides: TGTGCCGCGACAGATACGCAGTATTTT. The encoded protein is CAATDTQYF.

As for this clonotype: This could be a read error, since a much larger clone is one nucleotide away. The CDR3 DNA is TGCGCCAGCAGCCCCGGGACAGGCTATTACAATGAGCAGTTCTTC. This sequence encodes CASSPGTGYYNEQFF. This chain links TRBV4-3 with TRBJ2-1; 8 nucleotides align to TRBD1. J gave up 4 bases and V 4 bases, and 6 bases lay outside the gene matches. The germline gives CDR1 LGHNA, CDR2 YSLEER. The CDR3 runs 15 residues.

This clonotype was found many times. The rearrangement uses TRBV6-1 and TRBJ2-7, with unresolved D. V was cut by 10 bases and J by 1 base, with 14 bases left in between. This CDR3 has 13 amino acids. Germline V lookup: CDR1 MNHNS, CDR2 SASEGT. The CDR3, as DNA: TGTGCCACACAATTCAGGAATTCCTACGAGCAGTACTTC. Protein sequence: CATQFRNSYEQYF.

This clonotype occurred many times. The genes are TRBV28 and TRBJ2-5; 7 bases agree with TRBD2. Germline-derived CDR1 and CDR2 are MDHEN and SYDVKM. The ends lost 4 bases at V and 3 bases at J; junction bases unmatched: 11. This CDR3 is 16 amino acids long. The CDR3 loop is CASSSPRTSAKETQYF. For the CDR3, the DNA is TGTGCCAGCAGTTCCCCTCGAACTAGCGCCAAAGAGACCCAGTACTTC. Combining the CDR3 with reference TRBV28 and TRBJ2-5 gives the whole variable domain DVKVTQSSRYLVKRTGEKVFLECVQDMDHENMFWYRQDPGLGLRLIYFSYDVKMKEKGDIPEGYSVSREKKERFSLILESASTNQTSMYLCASSSPRTSAKETQYFGPGTRLLVL.

This clonotype was seen ten or more times. The J gene is TRBJ2-7, the V gene TRBV27; D possibly corresponds to TRBD1 (5 bases). The CDR3 extends over 15 amino acids. V gave up 5 bases and J gave up 2 bases, with 16 bases separating them. CDR1 is MNHEY, CDR2 SMNVEV, per germline (reference sequence). CDR3 region: CASSKGPGGAYEQYF. The CDR3 DNA sequence: TGTGCCAGCAGTAAGGGGCCAGGCGGTGCCTACGAGCAGTACTTC.

In this sample, this clonotype turned up a few times. It may be a read error: a sequence one base away is much more abundant. The chain is built from TRBV5-5 and TRBJ2-7; tentative D call: TRBD1 (5 bases). CDR3 size: 14 residues. V was trimmed by 0 bases and J by 0 bases, leaving 7 bases between them. Germline V CDR1 and CDR2: SGHKS, YYEKEE (reference sequence). CDR3 sequence reads: CASSLGQLSYEQYF. Written as DNA, the CDR3 is TGTGCCAGCAGCTTGGGACAGCTCTCCTACGAGCAGTACTTC.

CDR3 coding DNA: TGTGCCAGCAGCCACGGACAGGGGGGATTTGGTGAAGCTTTCTTT. Translated: CASSHGQGGFGEAFF. The chain carries TRBV7-9 and TRBJ1-1, with 10 bases lining up with TRBD1. Unmatched junction bases numbered 10, after V lost 5 bases and J lost 7 bases. The V gene's germline CDR1 is SEHNR and CDR2 FQNEAQ (reference sequence). The CDR3 contains 15 residues.

This clonotype appeared many times. The CDR3 nucleotides read TGCAGTGCTAGACCGCCGGGACTAGGGTACGAGCAGTACTTC. It specifies CSARPPGLGYEQYF. The V gene is TRBV20-1, the J gene TRBJ2-7; 8 bases line up with TRBD2. From germline, CDR1 is DFQATT and CDR2 SNEGSKA (reference sequence). The CDR3 totals 14 residues. Unmatched junction bases numbered 7, after V lost 2 bases and J lost 4 bases.

This clonotype turned up a few times. V is TRBV14 and J is TRBJ2-7, with D perhaps matching TRBD1 (6 bases). The germline gives CDR1 SGHDN, CDR2 FVKESK. Trimming removed 5 bases from V and 0 bases from J, with 14 bases in between. The CDR3 runs 15 residues. The CDR3: CASSDTGSSSYEQYF. The CDR3 DNA reads as TGTGCCAGCAGCGACACAGGGTCGAGCTCCTACGAGCAGTACTTC.

The chain uses TRBV12-3 or TRBV12-4 and TRBJ2-2; D perhaps matches TRBD2 (5 bases). This CDR3 contains 14 residues. Between the trimmed V and J ends, which lost 6 bases and 3 bases, there was a span of 11 bases. The CDR3 coding sequence is TGTGCCAGCAGCCAGCGGACGCACACCGGGGAGCTGTTTTTT. Translated, it gives CASSQRTHTGELFF.

This clonotype was seen more than once but under ten times. This sequence joins TRBV7-6 and TRBJ2-7, with D possibly TRBD2 on 5 matching bases. Trimming pared 2 bases from V and 2 bases from J, leaving 10 bases between. The germline V gene encodes CDR1 SGHVS and CDR2 FNYEAQ. The CDR3 length is 14 residues. The DNA of the CDR3 is TGTGCCAGCAGCTTACAGGACGGGGCCTACGAGCAGTACTTC. This encodes CASSLQDGAYEQYF.